These 15 T cell receptor beta chains were all obtained from the same sample, sequenced in a study of shared clonotypes between healthy human individuals. Clones were read by immunoSEQ multiplex PCR, and TCRdb kept only the in-frame ones, dropping some. Of fewer than 650,000 clones detected, about three quarters appear once; the ten largest clones hold 10% to 15%. The sequencing input was PBMCs. These receptor sequences come from a middle-aged woman in good health. Some clones in this sample may be carry-over from other donors' samples.

The chain combines TRBV5-1 with TRBJ2-3; D uncertain. The CDR3 loop spans 14 amino acids. The germline V and J ends were trimmed by 4 bases and 0 bases, with 9 bases remaining between them. Germline CDR1 reads SGHRS; CDR2 reads YFSETQ. CDR3 in amino acids: CASSPESSTDTQYF. The CDR3, as DNA: TGCGCCAGCAGCCCAGAGTCTAGCACAGATACGCAGTATTTT. The full variable domain, its missing parts supplied by reference TRBV5-1 and TRBJ2-3, is KAGVTQTPRYLIKTRGQQVTLSCSPISGHRSVSWYQQTPGQGLQFLFEYFSETQRNKGNFPGRFSGRQFSNSRSEMNVSTLELGDSALYLCASSPESSTDTQYFGPGTRLTVL.

In its sample, this clone was seen many times. The V and J genes are TRBV5-1 and TRBJ1-2, with unresolved D. Deletions cut 0 bases from V and 0 bases from J, with 0 bases between. Germline assignment: CDR1 SGHRS and CDR2 YFSETQ. The CDR3 length is 12 residues. CDR3 DNA: TGCGCCAGCAGCTTGGCTAACTATGGCTACACCTTC. This encodes CASSLANYGYTF.

This clone was seen only once. The chain uses TRBV11-2 and TRBJ1-2; unclear D gene. V dropped 1 base and J dropped 4 bases, with 19 bases sitting between them. Germline V gene data show CDR1 as SGHAT and CDR2 as FQNNGV. The CDR3 runs to 17 residues. CDR3 amino acids: CASSLAGLYVERYGYTF. Written as DNA, the CDR3 is TGTGCCAGCAGCTTAGCCGGGTTGTATGTTGAGCGCTATGGCTACACCTTC.

The CDR3 bases are TGTGCCAGCAGACGGCTAGCGGGGGCTTACAATGAGCAGTTCTTC. Protein product: CASRRLAGAYNEQFF. This chain links TRBV6-6 with TRBJ2-1; 10 nucleotides line up with TRBD2. J gave up 4 bases and V 6 bases, and 6 bases lay outside the gene matches. The CDR3 is 15 residues long. Germline V gene lookup returns CDR1 MNHNY and CDR2 SVGAGI (reference sequence).

The chain employs TRBV5-8 and TRBJ2-3, with D perhaps TRBD2 (5 bases). V was shortened by 2 bases and J by 0 bases, with 10 bases between the two germline ends. The CDR3 covers 15 residues. Germline V gene data show CDR1 as SGHTS and CDR2 as YDEGEE. The CDR3 loop is CASSFEGLSTDTQYF. CDR3 DNA sequence: TGTGCCAGCAGCTTTGAGGGTTTGAGCACAGATACGCAGTATTTT.

On this clone itself: Other DNA sequences in this sample translate to the same CDR3. V and J are TRBV11-2 and TRBJ1-4; 8 nucleotides line up with TRBD1. CDR3 size: 16 residues. After removal of 5 bases from V and 4 bases from J, the junction contained 9 bases not matched to a gene. The germline V gene encodes CDR1 SGHAT and CDR2 FQNNGV. The CDR3: CASSLRTGFRNEKLFF. CDR3 nucleotides: TGTGCCAGCAGCCTCCGGACAGGGTTTCGTAATGAAAAACTGTTTTTT.

The V and J genes are TRBV6-5 and TRBJ2-1; TRBD2 agrees at 12 bases. The CDR3 sequence is 14 residues long. The V gene's germline CDR1 is MNHEY and CDR2 SVGAGI. The junction had 6 bases not matched to a gene; V was cut back by 6 bases and J by 9 bases. In nucleotides, the CDR3 is TGTGCCAGCAGACCTAGCGGGAGGGCCGTTGAGCAGTTCTTC. Translation: CASRPSGRAVEQFF.

This clone was counted ten times or more. The chain employs TRBV27 and TRBJ2-7; the D gene is possibly TRBD2 (6 bases). This CDR3 is 14 amino acids long. The V gene lost 2 bases and the J gene lost 4 bases, with 12 bases spanning the gap. Germline-derived CDR1 and CDR2 are MNHEY and SMNVEV (reference sequence). CDR3 sequence (DNA): TGTGCCAGCAGTTTAAAGGACGGGACTTACGAGCAGTACTTC. It yields the protein CASSLKDGTYEQYF.

The rearrangement uses TRBV23-1 and TRBJ1-1, with TRBD1 as a possible D gene (5 bases). TRBV23-1 is an ORF, and what it does is uncertain. Trimming pared 5 bases from V and 2 bases from J, leaving 15 bases between. This CDR3 contains 15 residues. CDR3 sequence: CASSTVGAINTEAFF. The CDR3 DNA reads as TGCGCCAGCAGTACAGTCGGGGCGATAAACACTGAAGCTTTCTTT.

The chain employs TRBV7-9 and TRBJ1-1; D possibly corresponds to TRBD1 (5 bases). Trimming shortened V by 5 bases and J by 2 bases, and 12 bases separated the two germline ends. CDR1 and CDR2 from the germline V gene are SEHNR and FQNEAQ (reference sequence). The CDR3 consists of 14 residues. CDR3 loop: CASSPQGPNTEAFF. CDR3 sequence (DNA): TGTGCCAGCAGCCCGCAGGGACCCAACACTGAAGCTTTCTTT.

This clone was seen many times. The chain uses TRBV29-1 and TRBJ1-1, with D possibly being TRBD1 (6 bases). Germline V gene lookup returns CDR1 SQVTM and CDR2 ANQGSEA. The CDR3 sequence is 12 residues long. V shed 2 bases and J shed 8 bases, with 12 bases lying between them. In nucleotides, the CDR3 is TGCAGCGTTGAACTACCAGGGGCGGAAGCTTTCTTT. This encodes CSVELPGAEAFF.

This clone has more than one count but fewer than ten. Given a much more abundant clone one base away, this may be a read error. This sequence joins TRBV5-1 and TRBJ1-5, with no clear D. The CDR3 contains 14 residues. The germline V gene encodes CDR1 SGHRS and CDR2 YFSETQ. CDR3 loop: CASSPPPGGQPQRF. The CDR3 DNA reads TGCGCCAGCAGCCCACCCCCGGGTGGGCAGCCCCAGCGTTTT.

The chain combines TRBV28 with TRBJ2-7, with unresolved D. Germline V gene sequence: CDR1 MDHEN, CDR2 SYDVKM. V was shortened by 8 bases and J by 5 bases, with 16 bases between the two germline ends. This CDR3 is 13 amino acids long. CDR3 in DNA: TGTGCCAGCTCCCGCCCGGCGACGGACGAGCAGTACTTC. The encoded protein is CASSRPATDEQYF.

The chain uses TRBV7-3 and TRBJ2-7, with D possibly being TRBD1 (5 bases). The length of the CDR3 is 14 residues. V gave up 2 bases and J gave up 2 bases, with 10 bases separating them. From germline, CDR1 is SGHTA and CDR2 FQGTGA. In DNA, the CDR3 is TGTGCCAGCAGCTTAGGAGTCAGGGCCTACGAGCAGTACTTC. This encodes CASSLGVRAYEQYF.

J is TRBJ2-5 and V is TRBV6-5; TRBD2 agrees at 9 bases. The CDR3 length is 16 residues. V trimming: 4 bases; J trimming: 3 bases; junction bases outside the gene matches: 9. Germline-derived CDR1 and CDR2 are MNHEY and SVGAGI. CDR3 region: CASSSSLAGEEETQYF. The CDR3 bases are TGTGCCAGCAGTTCATCCTTAGCGGGAGAGGAAGAGACCCAGTACTTC.